One and the same sample provided the 4 T cell receptor beta chains below, sequenced in a study of a mutant IDH1 vaccine in newly diagnosed glioma. Clones were sequenced by immunoSEQ multiplex PCR, and TCRdb holds only the in-frame ones, with some missing. Among roughly 60,000 clones listed, about 85% were seen once. Documented time point: week 23, last vaccination. Doses of 300 ug of mutant IDH1 20-mer peptide were given with topical imiquimod. No cognate antigen is known for these TCRs. The specimen was PBMCs, collected from a glioma patient whose treatment included an IDH1 peptide vaccine. These receptors were collected from a man aged 30-40 years with glioma.

In nucleotides, the CDR3 is TGTGCCAGCAGCGTTGCTAGTCCGTCCTACGAGCAGTACTTC. Its translation: CASSVASPSYEQYF. The chain is built from TRBV9 and TRBJ2-5, with D unresolved. The J call may be incorrect, as the DNA end agrees better with TRBJ2-7. The CDR3 runs 14 residues. Germline V gene sequence: CDR1 SGDLS, CDR2 YYNGEE.

This clone has just one count. The rearrangement links TRBV5-6 to TRBJ1-5; D ambiguous. CDR1 is SGHDT and CDR2 is YYEEEE in the germline V gene. Trimming removed 3 bases at V and 2 bases at J, with 21 bases between. CDR3 size: 18 residues. The CDR3 bases are TGTGCCAGCAGCTGGACCGGTTTGGGGAGGGCCGGCAATCAGCCCCAGCATTTT. Its translation: CASSWTGLGRAGNQPQHF.

This clone occurred once. The gene calls are TRBV19 and TRBJ2-2, with D possibly matching TRBD1 (5 bases). The CDR3 has 19 amino acids. Germline CDR1 and CDR2: LNHDA and SQIVND (reference sequence). The ends were cut back, 6 bases at V and 6 bases at J, with 29 bases in the middle. The CDR3 reads CASSPWGPIGSVSAGELFF. CDR3 DNA: TGTGCCAGTAGCCCCTGGGGCCCTATAGGAAGTGTTTCTGCCGGGGAGCTGTTTTTT.

The chain carries TRBV19 and TRBJ2-6; a possible D gene is TRBD1 (5 bases). Germline V gene lookup returns CDR1 LNHDA and CDR2 SQIVND (reference sequence). The CDR3 has 17 amino acids. V was trimmed by 7 bases and J by 0 bases, leaving 16 bases between them. The CDR3: CASTPGQDNSGANVLTF. CDR3 in DNA: TGTGCCAGTACCCCCGGCCAGGACAACTCTGGGGCCAACGTCCTGACTTTC.